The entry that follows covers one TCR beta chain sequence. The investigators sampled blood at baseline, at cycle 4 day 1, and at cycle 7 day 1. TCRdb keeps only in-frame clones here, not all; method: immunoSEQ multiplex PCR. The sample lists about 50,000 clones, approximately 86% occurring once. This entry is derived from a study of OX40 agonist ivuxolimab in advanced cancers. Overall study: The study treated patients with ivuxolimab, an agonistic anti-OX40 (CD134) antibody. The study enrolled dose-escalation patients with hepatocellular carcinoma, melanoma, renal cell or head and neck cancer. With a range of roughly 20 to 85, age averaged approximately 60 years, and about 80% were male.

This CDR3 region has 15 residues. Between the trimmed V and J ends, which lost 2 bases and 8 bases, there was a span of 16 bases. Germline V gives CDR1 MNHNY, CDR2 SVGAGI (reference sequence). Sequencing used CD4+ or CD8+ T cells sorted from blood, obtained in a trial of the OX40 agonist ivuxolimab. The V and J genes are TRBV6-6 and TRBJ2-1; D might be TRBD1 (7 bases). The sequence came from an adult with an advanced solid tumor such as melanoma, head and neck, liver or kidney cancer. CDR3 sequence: CASSYRTGGADEQFF. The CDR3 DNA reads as TGTGCCAGCAGTTACCGGACAGGCGGGGCCGATGAGCAGTTCTTC.